Presented here are 5 T cell receptor beta chains from one specimen sequenced in a study of T cells in Graves' hyperthyroidism and ophthalmopathy. TCR beta CDR3 sequences were amplified from RNA transcripts. A set of HTBI primers served as the primers for a first-round RT-PCR of the TCR CDR3. TCRdb recomputed calls from the multiplex PCR reads with MiXCR, one row per CDR3 protein. The repertoire includes over 650,000 distinct CDR3 sequences, roughly 46% of them detected once, and 6.5% to 9% sits in the top ten. The specimen sequenced was peripheral blood or thyroid tissue (not recorded which). These receptor sequences come from an adult man with Graves' disease, either hyperthyroidism or ophthalmopathy (not recorded which).

This clonotype was counted at least ten times. The genes are TRBV7-9 and TRBJ1-6, with D unclear. This CDR3 has 14 amino acids. CDR1 is SEHNR, CDR2 FQNEAQ, per germline (reference sequence). V dropped 6 bases and J dropped 7 bases, with 13 bases sitting between them. CDR3 sequence reads: CASRSETKNSPLHF. The CDR3 coding sequence is TGTGCCAGCAGGAGTGAGACAAAGAATTCACCCCTCCACTTT.

This clonotype was picked up a small number of times. This chain uses TRBV7-8 with TRBJ1-3; D might be TRBD1 (5 bases). This CDR3 region has 16 residues. The germline CDR1 and CDR2 sequences are SGHVS and FQNEAQ. V shed 8 bases and J shed 0 bases, with 17 bases lying between them. CDR3 in DNA: TGTGCCAGCGAGTGGAGACAGACTAGCTCTGGAAACACCATATATTTT. Its translation is CASEWRQTSSGNTIYF.

This clonotype was seen at least ten times. The V call is TRBV6-5, the J call TRBJ1-3; D ambiguous. V lost 3 bases to trimming and J lost 5 bases, with 2 bases between them. The CDR3 is 11 amino acids. Germline V CDR1 and CDR2: MNHEY, SVGAGI. The CDR3 region is CASSYRNTIYF. The CDR3 bases are TGTGCCAGCAGTTATCGAAACACCATATATTTT.

The V gene is TRBV6-5, the J gene TRBJ1-4, with D tentatively TRBD1 (5 bases). Germline V gene sequence: CDR1 MNHEY, CDR2 SVGAGI. The germline V and J ends were trimmed by 4 bases and 6 bases, with 15 bases remaining between them. The CDR3 is 15 residues long. CDR3 residues: CASSLRGRADEKLFF. The DNA of the CDR3 is TGTGCCAGCAGTTTACGAGGCAGGGCGGATGAAAAACTGTTTTTT.

The rearrangement joins TRBV2 to TRBJ1-4; no clear D. The CDR3 extends over 14 amino acids. Trimming stripped 6 bases from V and 8 bases from J, with 16 bases between. Germline V gene sequence: CDR1 SNHLY, CDR2 FYNNEI. This chain's CDR3 is CASSPARSGEKLFF. The CDR3 DNA sequence: TGTGCCAGCAGCCCTGCGCGGTCCGGGGAAAAACTGTTTTTT.